The sequence of this T cell receptor (beta chain) was determined in a study of response to subunit inactivated influenza vaccine. The sample holds a few counts of this clonotype. TCRdb recomputed calls from the RT-PCR reads with MiXCR, one row per CDR3 protein. The table has 700,000 to 900,000 distinct CDR3 sequences, less than 25% seen once; the top ten hold roughly 10%. The CDR3 length is 14 residues. V lost 2 bases, J lost 5 bases, and 10 bases lay in between. In germline, CDR1 is MNHEY, CDR2 SVGAGI. The gene calls are TRBV6-5 and TRBJ1-5; no clear D gene. The clonotype was recovered from a man aged 50-60 years who received an inactivated influenza vaccine. The sequencing used PBMCs from blood, collected around 5 days after vaccination. CDR3 nucleotides: TGTGCCAGCAGTTACCATGGGCCGGATCAGCCCCAGCATTTT. Its translation: CASSYHGPDQPQHF.